These T cell receptor beta chains were read from a single sample in a study of CD8 T cells in ankylosing spondylitis. TCRdb re-derived calls from the 5' RACE reads in MiXCR, one entry per CDR3 protein. The sample has hundreds of thousands of distinct CDR3 sequences, about an eighth seen once. Sequences were obtained from blood, either unsorted or a sorted T cell fraction (not recorded which). Every receptor here comes from a male donor with ankylosing spondylitis. Each CDR3 is given with its conserved first and last residue. Each record gives: D gene, clone size, V gene, J gene, CDR3 DNA, CDR3 protein. The D gene is left open where the match is weak. Only some rows state a clone size, as once, few, many or a class for expanded clones.

d_call: .
clone_size: few
v_call: TRBV6-1
j_call: TRBJ2-4
cdr3_nt: TGTGCCAGCAGTGAAATACAGGGAAACATTCAGTACTTC
cdr3_aa: CASSEIQGNIQYF

d_call: .
clone_size: .
v_call: TRBV2
j_call: TRBJ2-7
cdr3_nt: TGTGCCAGCAGTGAATCGGGCAGGGGCTACGAGCAGTACTTC
cdr3_aa: CASSESGRGYEQYF

d_call: .
clone_size: .
v_call: TRBV7-3
j_call: TRBJ2-3
cdr3_nt: TGTGCCAGCAGCTTAACCGGTCGACCCACAGATACGCAGTATTTT
cdr3_aa: CASSLTGRPTDTQYF

d_call: .
clone_size: few
v_call: TRBV20-1
j_call: TRBJ2-5
cdr3_nt: TGCAGTGCTAGCCCCGGCCCCCTGGATACCCAGTACTTC
cdr3_aa: CSASPGPLDTQYF

d_call: TRBD1
clone_size: .
v_call: TRBV6-5
j_call: TRBJ2-7
cdr3_nt: TGTGCCAGCAGTTACGACAGGGTGGGCGAGCAGTACTTC
cdr3_aa: CASSYDRVGEQYF

d_call: TRBD1
clone_size: .
v_call: TRBV6-1
j_call: TRBJ1-1
cdr3_nt: TGTGCCAGCAGCCCAGGGGGCGAAGGGGACACTGAAGCTTTCTTT
cdr3_aa: CASSPGGEGDTEAFF

d_call: .
clone_size: .
v_call: TRBV20-1
j_call: TRBJ1-5
cdr3_nt: TGCAGTGCAACCGTAGAAGTTAGCAATCAGCCCCAGCATTTT
cdr3_aa: CSATVEVSNQPQHF

d_call: TRBD1
clone_size: .
v_call: TRBV29-1
j_call: TRBJ2-1
cdr3_nt: TGCAGCGTTGAAGGGCTCCCAACAGGGGAGCCTGAGCAGTTCTTC
cdr3_aa: CSVEGLPTGEPEQFF

d_call: .
clone_size: few
v_call: TRBV20-1
j_call: TRBJ2-3
cdr3_nt: TGCAGTGCTATATCCAGCAGGGGGAGGATAGCAGATACGCAGTATTTT
cdr3_aa: CSAISSRGRIADTQYF

d_call: .
clone_size: .
v_call: TRBV7-9
j_call: TRBJ2-7
cdr3_nt: TGTGCCAGCAGCTTCGCCCTTCACTCCTACGAGCAGTACTTC
cdr3_aa: CASSFALHSYEQYF

d_call: TRBD2
clone_size: many
v_call: TRBV20-1
j_call: TRBJ2-5
cdr3_nt: TGCAGTGCCCTGCGGGCGGGAGTCAGGGAGACCCAGTACTTC
cdr3_aa: CSALRAGVRETQYF

d_call: .
clone_size: many
v_call: TRBV10-3
j_call: TRBJ2-5
cdr3_nt: TGTGCCATCAGCTGGGGAACCCAAGAGACCCAGTACTTC
cdr3_aa: CAISWGTQETQYF

d_call: .
clone_size: few
v_call: TRBV6-1
j_call: TRBJ1-6
cdr3_nt: TGTGCCAGCATCCAGCGACATAATTCACCCCTCCACTTT
cdr3_aa: CASIQRHNSPLHF

d_call: .
clone_size: .
v_call: TRBV5-6
j_call: TRBJ1-4
cdr3_nt: TGTGCCAGCAGCTTGGTAGGGGTTAATGAAAAACTGTTTTTT
cdr3_aa: CASSLVGVNEKLFF

d_call: .
clone_size: .
v_call: TRBV15
j_call: TRBJ2-1
cdr3_nt: TGTGCCACCAGCAGAGATCTCGCTGTAGCGCGGTTATTCTTC
cdr3_aa: CATSRDLAVARLFF

d_call: .
clone_size: .
v_call: TRBV7-2
j_call: TRBJ2-1
cdr3_nt: TGTGCCAGCAGCGCCCGTTTCCTGGCCGAGCAGTTCTTC
cdr3_aa: CASSARFLAEQFF

d_call: .
clone_size: few
v_call: TRBV13
j_call: TRBJ2-3
cdr3_nt: TGTGCCAGCACCTACGAACAGGGAGGAGTGTCAGATACGCAGTATTTT
cdr3_aa: CASTYEQGGVSDTQYF

d_call: .
clone_size: few
v_call: TRBV20-1
j_call: TRBJ2-3
cdr3_nt: TGCAGTGCTAGTCGGCAGAGCACAGATACGCAGTATTTT
cdr3_aa: CSASRQSTDTQYF

d_call: .
clone_size: .
v_call: TRBV25-1
j_call: TRBJ1-1
cdr3_nt: TGTGCCAGCAGTGAGGCCCTAACGGGCAACACTGAAGCTTTCTTT
cdr3_aa: CASSEALTGNTEAFF

d_call: .
clone_size: few
v_call: TRBV6-1
j_call: TRBJ1-5
cdr3_nt: TGTGCCAGCAGCCAACTTGCAGGGGTAGGAGATCAGCCCCAGCATTTT
cdr3_aa: CASSQLAGVGDQPQHF

d_call: .
clone_size: many
v_call: TRBV20-1
j_call: TRBJ2-1
cdr3_nt: TGCAGTGCTAGAGATGGGCAGCGGTTTTCCTACAATGAGCAGTTCTTC
cdr3_aa: CSARDGQRFSYNEQFF

d_call: .
clone_size: many
v_call: TRBV6-5
j_call: TRBJ2-3
cdr3_nt: TGTGCCAGCAGTCCCTCGACTAGCACAGATACGCAGTATTTT
cdr3_aa: CASSPSTSTDTQYF

d_call: .
clone_size: .
v_call: TRBV5-1
j_call: TRBJ2-2
cdr3_nt: TGCGCCAGCAGCTTTAGGATGCCGTTCACCGGGGAGCTGTTTTTT
cdr3_aa: CASSFRMPFTGELFF

d_call: .
clone_size: few
v_call: TRBV5-4
j_call: TRBJ2-3
cdr3_nt: TGTGCCAGCAGCTTGGCCAGGGTTGCAGATACGCAGTATTTT
cdr3_aa: CASSLARVADTQYF

d_call: .
clone_size: few
v_call: TRBV20-1
j_call: TRBJ2-3
cdr3_nt: TGCAGTGCTAGAGCCCCTAATGGTGATACGCAGTATTTT
cdr3_aa: CSARAPNGDTQYF

d_call: .
clone_size: few
v_call: TRBV20-1
j_call: TRBJ2-1
cdr3_nt: TGCAGTGCTAGGTCTCACCACGGAGGCAATGAGCAGTTCTTC
cdr3_aa: CSARSHHGGNEQFF

d_call: .
clone_size: .
v_call: TRBV6-2/TRBV6-3
j_call: TRBJ2-3
cdr3_nt: TGTGCCAGCAATCGCGGACTTCTTCGGACAGATACGCAGTATTTT
cdr3_aa: CASNRGLLRTDTQYF

d_call: .
clone_size: few
v_call: TRBV4-3
j_call: TRBJ1-1
cdr3_nt: TGCGCCAGCAGCCAAGCCGACCGACCCTACACTGAAGCTTTCTTT
cdr3_aa: CASSQADRPYTEAFF

d_call: TRBD1
clone_size: few
v_call: TRBV6-2/TRBV6-3
j_call: TRBJ1-2
cdr3_nt: TGTGCCAGCAACCCACAGGGGATGGATAGTGGCTACACCTTC
cdr3_aa: CASNPQGMDSGYTF

d_call: .
clone_size: many
v_call: TRBV7-9
j_call: TRBJ2-7
cdr3_nt: TGTGCCAGCAGCTCTAATACTCGGGAGCAGTACTTC
cdr3_aa: CASSSNTREQYF

d_call: .
clone_size: few
v_call: TRBV11-2
j_call: TRBJ1-6
cdr3_nt: TGTGCCAGCAGCTTAGAGGCACGGTCACCCCTCCACTTT
cdr3_aa: CASSLEARSPLHF

d_call: TRBD1
clone_size: .
v_call: TRBV4-1
j_call: TRBJ2-7
cdr3_nt: TGCGCCAGCAGCCAAGGGGACAGGGGGCCCACCGCCTACGAGCAGTACTTC
cdr3_aa: CASSQGDRGPTAYEQYF

d_call: .
clone_size: once
v_call: TRBV2
j_call: TRBJ1-2
cdr3_nt: TGTGCCAGCAAGTCGTCAGGGGATGGCTACACCTTC
cdr3_aa: CASKSSGDGYTF

d_call: TRBD2
clone_size: many
v_call: TRBV18
j_call: TRBJ2-7
cdr3_nt: TGTGCCAGCTCACCGACTAGCACCTACTACGAGCAGTACTTC
cdr3_aa: CASSPTSTYYEQYF

d_call: .
clone_size: few
v_call: TRBV29-1
j_call: TRBJ1-5
cdr3_nt: TGCCCCTTTCCGTCAGGCGGCAATCAGCCCCAGCATTTT
cdr3_aa: CPFPSGGNQPQHF

d_call: .
clone_size: many
v_call: TRBV7-2
j_call: TRBJ2-7
cdr3_nt: TGTGCCAGCAGCCAAAACTTCGGAGCCTACGAGCAGTACTTC
cdr3_aa: CASSQNFGAYEQYF

d_call: .
clone_size: many
v_call: TRBV7-9
j_call: TRBJ2-7
cdr3_nt: TGTGCCAGCAGCTCCCCCCGACCCCCCTACGAGCAGTACTTC
cdr3_aa: CASSSPRPPYEQYF

d_call: .
clone_size: few
v_call: TRBV2
j_call: TRBJ2-7
cdr3_nt: TGTGCCAGCAGTCAATACAAAACCTCTAGTTCCTACGAGCAGTACTTC
cdr3_aa: CASSQYKTSSSYEQYF

d_call: TRBD2
clone_size: many
v_call: TRBV7-2
j_call: TRBJ2-1
cdr3_nt: TGTGCCAGCAGCCCCCGACTAGCGGACTCCTACAATGAGCAGTTCTTC
cdr3_aa: CASSPRLADSYNEQFF

d_call: TRBD1
clone_size: .
v_call: TRBV19
j_call: TRBJ2-1
cdr3_nt: TGTGCCAGTAGTATGGGGCAGGGGGCCGGTGAGCAGTTCTTC
cdr3_aa: CASSMGQGAGEQFF

d_call: TRBD2
clone_size: .
v_call: TRBV7-2
j_call: TRBJ2-7
cdr3_nt: TGTGCCAGCAGCTCCCCTAGGACTAGATCCTACGAGCAGTACTTC
cdr3_aa: CASSSPRTRSYEQYF

d_call: .
clone_size: many
v_call: TRBV9
j_call: TRBJ2-1
cdr3_nt: TGTGCCAGCAGTGTCGGAGGGCCTTCCTACAATGAGCAGTTCTTC
cdr3_aa: CASSVGGPSYNEQFF

d_call: TRBD2
clone_size: few
v_call: TRBV7-6
j_call: TRBJ2-1
cdr3_nt: TGTGCCAGCAGCCAGAGGGCGGGAGGCTCCTACAATGAGCAGTTCTTC
cdr3_aa: CASSQRAGGSYNEQFF

d_call: TRBD1
clone_size: few
v_call: TRBV18
j_call: TRBJ1-4
cdr3_nt: TGTGCCAGCTCACCGACAGGGGCGCGGGGGTACGGCGAAAAACTGTTTTTT
cdr3_aa: CASSPTGARGYGEKLFF

d_call: .
clone_size: few
v_call: TRBV7-2
j_call: TRBJ2-5
cdr3_nt: TGTGCCAGCAGCTTAACTGGAGTAGTGGCCCAGTACTTC
cdr3_aa: CASSLTGVVAQYF

d_call: TRBD1
clone_size: .
v_call: TRBV4-2
j_call: TRBJ1-2
cdr3_nt: TGTGCCAGCAGCCAATCCCCACGGGGACAGGGGGAGTATGGCTACACCTTC
cdr3_aa: CASSQSPRGQGEYGYTF